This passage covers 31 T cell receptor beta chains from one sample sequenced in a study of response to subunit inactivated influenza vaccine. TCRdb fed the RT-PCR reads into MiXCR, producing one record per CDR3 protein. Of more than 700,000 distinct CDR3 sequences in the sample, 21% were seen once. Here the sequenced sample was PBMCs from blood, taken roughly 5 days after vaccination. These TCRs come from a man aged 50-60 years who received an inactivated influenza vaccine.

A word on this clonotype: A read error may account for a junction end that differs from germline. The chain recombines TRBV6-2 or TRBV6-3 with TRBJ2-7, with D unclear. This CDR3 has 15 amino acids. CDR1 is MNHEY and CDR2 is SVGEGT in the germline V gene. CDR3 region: CPSSYSYLGSYEQYF. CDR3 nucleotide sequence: TGTCCCAGCAGTTACTCATATTTGGGGTCCTACGAGCAGTACTTC.

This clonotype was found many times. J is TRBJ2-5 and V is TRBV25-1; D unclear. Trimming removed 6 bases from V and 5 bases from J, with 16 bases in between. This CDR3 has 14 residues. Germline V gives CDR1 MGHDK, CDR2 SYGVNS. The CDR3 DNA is TGTGCCAGCAGCCTTGGCCCGCCGGCGGAGACCCAGTACTTC. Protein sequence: CASSLGPPAETQYF.

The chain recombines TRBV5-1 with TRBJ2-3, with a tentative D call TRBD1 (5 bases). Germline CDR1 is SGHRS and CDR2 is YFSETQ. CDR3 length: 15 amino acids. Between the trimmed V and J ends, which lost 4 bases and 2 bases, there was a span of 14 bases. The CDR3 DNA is TGCGCCAGCAGCCCCATTGGACACTACACAGATACGCAGTATTTT. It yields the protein CASSPIGHYTDTQYF.

This CDR3 is CASSLTAGGYTF. The CDR3 nucleotides are TGTGCCAGCAGTTTAACCGCGGGGGGCTACACCTTC. This chain joins TRBV12-3 or TRBV12-4 and TRBJ1-2; no firm D call. This CDR3 has 12 residues. V shed 2 bases and J shed 8 bases, with 9 bases lying between them.

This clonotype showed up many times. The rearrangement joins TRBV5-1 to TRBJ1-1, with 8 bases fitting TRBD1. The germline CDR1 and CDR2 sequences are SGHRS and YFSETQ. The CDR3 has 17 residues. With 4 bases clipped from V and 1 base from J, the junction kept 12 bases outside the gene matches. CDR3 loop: CASSPNRAGGSNTEAFF. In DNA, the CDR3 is TGCGCCAGCAGCCCCAACCGAGCAGGGGGCTCGAACACTGAAGCTTTCTTT.

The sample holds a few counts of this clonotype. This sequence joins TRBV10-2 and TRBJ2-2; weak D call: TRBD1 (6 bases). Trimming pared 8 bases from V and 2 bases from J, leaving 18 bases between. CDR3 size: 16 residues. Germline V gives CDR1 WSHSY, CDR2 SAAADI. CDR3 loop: CASGPLGTLNTGELFF. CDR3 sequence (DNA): TGCGCCAGCGGGCCCCTGGGGACACTAAACACCGGGGAGCTGTTTTTT.

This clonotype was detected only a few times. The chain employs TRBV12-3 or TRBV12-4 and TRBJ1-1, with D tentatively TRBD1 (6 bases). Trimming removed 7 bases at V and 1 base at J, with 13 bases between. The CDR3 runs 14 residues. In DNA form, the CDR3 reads TGTGCCAGCAACTCCGGGACACCGAACACTGAAGCTTTCTTT. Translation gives CASNSGTPNTEAFF.

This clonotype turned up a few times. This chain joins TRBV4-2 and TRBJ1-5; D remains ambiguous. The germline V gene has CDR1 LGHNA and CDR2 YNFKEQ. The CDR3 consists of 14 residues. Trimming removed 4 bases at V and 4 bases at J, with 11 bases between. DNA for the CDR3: TGTGCCAGCAGCCTTCCCGGGGTTAATCAGCCCCAGCATTTT. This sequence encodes CASSLPGVNQPQHF.

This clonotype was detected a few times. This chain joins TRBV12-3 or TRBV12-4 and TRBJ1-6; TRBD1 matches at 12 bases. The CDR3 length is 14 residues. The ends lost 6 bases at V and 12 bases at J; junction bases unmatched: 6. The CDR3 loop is CASRGTGGSGPLHF. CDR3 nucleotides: TGTGCCAGCAGAGGGACAGGGGGCAGCGGACCCCTCCACTTT.

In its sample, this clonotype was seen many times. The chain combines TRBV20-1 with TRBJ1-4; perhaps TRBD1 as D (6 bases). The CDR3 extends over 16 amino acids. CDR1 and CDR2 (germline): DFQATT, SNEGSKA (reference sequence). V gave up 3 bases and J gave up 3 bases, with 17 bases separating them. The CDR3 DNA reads TGCAGTGCTAGCGGCCGGGGGCTGACCTCTAATGAAAAACTGTTTTTT. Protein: CSASGRGLTSNEKLFF.

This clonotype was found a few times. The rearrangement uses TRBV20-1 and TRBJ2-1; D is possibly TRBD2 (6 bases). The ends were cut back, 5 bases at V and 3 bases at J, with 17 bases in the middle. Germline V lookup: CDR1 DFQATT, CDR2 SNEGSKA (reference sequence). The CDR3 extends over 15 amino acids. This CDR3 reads CSARPGGANYNEQFF. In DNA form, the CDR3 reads TGCAGTGCTCGCCCCGGCGGGGCGAACTACAATGAGCAGTTCTTC.

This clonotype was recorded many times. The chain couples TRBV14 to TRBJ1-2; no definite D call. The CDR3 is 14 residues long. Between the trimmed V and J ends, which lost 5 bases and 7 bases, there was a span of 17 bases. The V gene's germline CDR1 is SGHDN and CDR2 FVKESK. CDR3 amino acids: CASSGRGRGSGYTF. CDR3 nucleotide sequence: TGTGCCAGCAGCGGACGGGGTAGAGGTAGTGGCTACACCTTC.

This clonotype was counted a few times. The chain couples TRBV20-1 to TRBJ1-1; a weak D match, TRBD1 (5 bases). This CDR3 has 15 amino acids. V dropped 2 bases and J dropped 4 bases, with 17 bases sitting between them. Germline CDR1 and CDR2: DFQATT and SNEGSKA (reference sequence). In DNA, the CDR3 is TGCAGTGCTAGATTGAGTTTCGGGGGTGGCACTGAAGCTTTCTTT. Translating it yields CSARLSFGGGTEAFF.

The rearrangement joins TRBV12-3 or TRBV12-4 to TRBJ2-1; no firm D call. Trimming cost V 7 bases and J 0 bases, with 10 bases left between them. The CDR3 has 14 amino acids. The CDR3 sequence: CASTPRSSYNEQFF. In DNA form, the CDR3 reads TGTGCCAGCACCCCTAGGAGCTCCTACAATGAGCAGTTCTTC.

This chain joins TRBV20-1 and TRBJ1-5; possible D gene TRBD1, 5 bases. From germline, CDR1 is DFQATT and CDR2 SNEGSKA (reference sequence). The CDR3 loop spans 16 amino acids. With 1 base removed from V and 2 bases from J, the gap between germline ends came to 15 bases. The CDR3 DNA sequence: TGCAGTGCTAGAGTTCCCACGGGACTGCGCAATCAGCCCCAGCATTTT. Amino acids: CSARVPTGLRNQPQHF.

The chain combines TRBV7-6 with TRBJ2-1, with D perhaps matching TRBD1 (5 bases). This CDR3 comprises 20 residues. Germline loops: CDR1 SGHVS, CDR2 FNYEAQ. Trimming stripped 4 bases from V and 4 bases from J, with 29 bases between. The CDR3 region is CASSSVGKWVPGSGYNEQFF. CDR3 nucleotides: TGTGCCAGCAGCTCCGTGGGGAAATGGGTCCCAGGGTCAGGTTACAATGAGCAGTTCTTC. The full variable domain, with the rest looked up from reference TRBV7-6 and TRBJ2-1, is GAGVSQSPRYKVTKRGQDVALRCDPISGHVSLYWYRQALGQGPEFLTYFNYEAQQDKSGLPNDRFSAERPEGSISTLTIQRTEQRDSAMYRCASSSVGKWVPGSGYNEQFFGPGTRLTVL.

Written as DNA, the CDR3 is TGTGCCAGCGGTTCGGCGGGGCTGAACACCGGGGAGCTGTTTTTT. As protein: CASGSAGLNTGELFF. This rearrangement joins TRBV12-3 or TRBV12-4 to TRBJ2-2; TRBD2 is a possible D gene (6 bases). This CDR3 is 15 amino acids long. V lost 8 bases and J 1 base, leaving 14 bases between the germline ends.

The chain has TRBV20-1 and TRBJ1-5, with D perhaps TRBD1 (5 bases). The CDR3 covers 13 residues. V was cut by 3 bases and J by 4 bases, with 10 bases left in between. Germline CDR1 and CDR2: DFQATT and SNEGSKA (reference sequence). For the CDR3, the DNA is TGCAGTGCTAGCGGGGCTGAGAATCAGCCCCAGCATTTT. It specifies CSASGAENQPQHF.

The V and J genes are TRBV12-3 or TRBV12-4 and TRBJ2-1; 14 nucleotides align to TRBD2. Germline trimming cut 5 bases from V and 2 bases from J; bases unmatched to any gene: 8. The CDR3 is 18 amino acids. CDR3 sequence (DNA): TGTGCCAGCAGTGAACGACTAGCGGGAGGGATCCCCTACAATGAGCAGTTCTTC. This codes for CASSERLAGGIPYNEQFF.

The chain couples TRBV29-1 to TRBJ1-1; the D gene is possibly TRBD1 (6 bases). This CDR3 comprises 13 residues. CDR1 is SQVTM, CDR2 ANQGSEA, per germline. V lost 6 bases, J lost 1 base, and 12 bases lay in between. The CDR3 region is CSVVDSRNTEAFF. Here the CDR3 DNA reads TGCAGCGTCGTGGACAGTCGGAACACTGAAGCTTTCTTT. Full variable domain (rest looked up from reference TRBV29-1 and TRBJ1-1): SAVISQKPSRDICQRGTSLTIQCQVDSQVTMMFWYRQQPGQSLTLIATANQGSEATYESGFVIDKFPISRPNLTFSTLTVSNMSPEDSSIYLCSVVDSRNTEAFFGQGTRLTVV.

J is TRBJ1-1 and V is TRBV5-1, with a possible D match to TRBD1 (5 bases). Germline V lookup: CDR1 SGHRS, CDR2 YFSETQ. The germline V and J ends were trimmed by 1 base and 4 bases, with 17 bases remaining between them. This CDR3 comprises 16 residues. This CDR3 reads CASSLMGTGGSTEAFF. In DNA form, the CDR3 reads TGCGCCAGCAGCTTGATGGGGACCGGCGGTAGCACTGAAGCTTTCTTT.

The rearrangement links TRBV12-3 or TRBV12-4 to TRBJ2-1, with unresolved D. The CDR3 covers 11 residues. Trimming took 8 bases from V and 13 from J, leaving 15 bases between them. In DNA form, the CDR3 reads TGTGCCAGCGGGCGAGCAAGTATCCAGTTCTTC. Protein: CASGRASIQFF.

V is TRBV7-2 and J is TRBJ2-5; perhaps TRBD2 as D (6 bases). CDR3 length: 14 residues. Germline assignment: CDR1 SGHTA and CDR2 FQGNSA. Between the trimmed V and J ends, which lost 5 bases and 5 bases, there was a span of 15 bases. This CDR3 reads CASSKSGTVETQYF. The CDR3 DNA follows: TGTGCCAGCAGCAAATCCGGGACTGTTGAGACCCAGTACTTC.

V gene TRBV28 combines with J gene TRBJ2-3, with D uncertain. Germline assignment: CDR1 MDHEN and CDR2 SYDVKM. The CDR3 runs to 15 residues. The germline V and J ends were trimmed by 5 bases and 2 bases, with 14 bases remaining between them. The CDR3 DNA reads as TGTGCCAGCAGTCTCCGGACCTCAAACACAGATACGCAGTATTTT. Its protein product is CASSLRTSNTDTQYF.

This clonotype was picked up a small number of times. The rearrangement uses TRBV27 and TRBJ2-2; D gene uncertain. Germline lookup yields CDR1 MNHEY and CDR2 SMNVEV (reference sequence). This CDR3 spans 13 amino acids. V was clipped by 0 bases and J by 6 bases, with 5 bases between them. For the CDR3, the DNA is TGTGCCAGCAGTTTATCAGGACCCGGGGAGCTGTTTTTT. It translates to CASSLSGPGELFF.

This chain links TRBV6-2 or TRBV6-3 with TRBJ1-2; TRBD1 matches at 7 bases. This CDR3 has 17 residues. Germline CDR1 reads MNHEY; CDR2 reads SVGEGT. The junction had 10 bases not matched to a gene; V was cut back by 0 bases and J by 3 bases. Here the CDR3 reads CASSYSIDRVSDYGYTF. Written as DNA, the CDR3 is TGTGCCAGCAGTTACTCGATCGACAGGGTATCAGACTATGGCTACACCTTC.

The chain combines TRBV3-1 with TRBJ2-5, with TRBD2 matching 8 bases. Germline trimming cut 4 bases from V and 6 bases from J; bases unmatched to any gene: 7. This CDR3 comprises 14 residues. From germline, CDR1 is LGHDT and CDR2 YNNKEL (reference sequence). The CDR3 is CASSLAGRQKTQYF. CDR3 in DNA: TGTGCCAGCAGCCTAGCGGGGCGCCAGAAGACCCAGTACTTC.

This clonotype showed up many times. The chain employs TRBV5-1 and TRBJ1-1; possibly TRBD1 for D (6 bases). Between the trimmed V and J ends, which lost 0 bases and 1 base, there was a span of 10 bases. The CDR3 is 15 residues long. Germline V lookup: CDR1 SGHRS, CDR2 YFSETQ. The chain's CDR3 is CASSLDGRGNTEAFF. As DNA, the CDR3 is TGCGCCAGCAGCTTGGATGGCAGGGGGAACACTGAAGCTTTCTTT.

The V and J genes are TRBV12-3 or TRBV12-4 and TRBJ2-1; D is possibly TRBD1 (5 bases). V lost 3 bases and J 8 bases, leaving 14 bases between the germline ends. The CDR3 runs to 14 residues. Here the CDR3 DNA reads TGTGCCAGCAGTTTGGCCCCAGGGTACGATGAGCAGTTCTTC. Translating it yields CASSLAPGYDEQFF.

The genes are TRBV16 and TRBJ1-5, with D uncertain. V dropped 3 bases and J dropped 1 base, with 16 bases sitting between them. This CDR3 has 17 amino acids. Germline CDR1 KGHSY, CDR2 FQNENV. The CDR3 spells CASSHWPQEGSNQPQHF. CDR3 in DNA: TGTGCCAGCAGCCACTGGCCCCAGGAGGGAAGCAATCAGCCCCAGCATTTT.

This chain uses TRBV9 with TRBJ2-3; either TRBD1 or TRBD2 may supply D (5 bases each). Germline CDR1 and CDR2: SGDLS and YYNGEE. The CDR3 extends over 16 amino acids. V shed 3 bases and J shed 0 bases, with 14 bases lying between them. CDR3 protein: CASSDPGTESTDTQYF. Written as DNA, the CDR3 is TGTGCCAGCAGCGATCCCGGGACGGAGAGCACAGATACGCAGTATTTT. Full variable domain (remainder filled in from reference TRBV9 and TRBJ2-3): DSGVTQTPKHLITATGQRVTLRCSPRSGDLSVYWYQQSLDQGLQFLIQYYNGEERAKGNILERFSAQQFPDLHSELNLSSLELGDSALYFCASSDPGTESTDTQYFGPGTRLTVL.